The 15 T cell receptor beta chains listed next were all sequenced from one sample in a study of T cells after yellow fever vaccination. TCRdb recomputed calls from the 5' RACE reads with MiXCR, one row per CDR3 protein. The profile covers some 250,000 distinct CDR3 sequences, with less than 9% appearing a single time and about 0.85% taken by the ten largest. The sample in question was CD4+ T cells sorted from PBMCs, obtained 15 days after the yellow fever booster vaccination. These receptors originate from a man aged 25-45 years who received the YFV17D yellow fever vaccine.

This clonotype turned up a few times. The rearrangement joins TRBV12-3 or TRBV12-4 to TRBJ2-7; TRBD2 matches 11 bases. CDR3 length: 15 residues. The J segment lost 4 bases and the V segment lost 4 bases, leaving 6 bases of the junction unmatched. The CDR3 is CASSSSSGRTYEQYF. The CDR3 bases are TGTGCCAGCAGTTCATCTAGCGGGAGGACGTACGAGCAGTACTTC.

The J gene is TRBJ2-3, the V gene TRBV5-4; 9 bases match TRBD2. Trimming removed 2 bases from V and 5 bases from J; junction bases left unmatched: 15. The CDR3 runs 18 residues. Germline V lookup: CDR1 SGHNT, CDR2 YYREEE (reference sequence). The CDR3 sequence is CASSFPGVVAGVGDTQYF. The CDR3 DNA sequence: TGTGCCAGCAGCTTCCCCGGGGTGGTAGCGGGAGTTGGAGATACGCAGTATTTT. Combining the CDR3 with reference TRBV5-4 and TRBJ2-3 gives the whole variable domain ETGVTQSPTHLIKTRGQQVTLRCSSQSGHNTVSWYQQALGQGPQFIFQYYREEENGRGNFPPRFSGLQFPNYSSELNVNALELDDSALYLCASSFPGVVAGVGDTQYFGPGTRLTVL.

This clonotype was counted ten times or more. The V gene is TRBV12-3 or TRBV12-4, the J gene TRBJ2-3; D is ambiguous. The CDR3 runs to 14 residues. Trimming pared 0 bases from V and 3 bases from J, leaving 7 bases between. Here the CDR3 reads CASSLAVATDTQYF. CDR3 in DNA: TGTGCCAGCAGTTTAGCGGTGGCGACAGATACGCAGTATTTT.

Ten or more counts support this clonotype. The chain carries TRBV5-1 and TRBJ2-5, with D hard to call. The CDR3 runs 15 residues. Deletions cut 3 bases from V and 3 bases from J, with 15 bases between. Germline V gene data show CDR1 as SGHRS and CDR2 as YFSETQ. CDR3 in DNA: TGCGCCAGCAGCTCCCTCTCCAGCGATGAAGAGACCCAGTACTTC. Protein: CASSSLSSDEETQYF.

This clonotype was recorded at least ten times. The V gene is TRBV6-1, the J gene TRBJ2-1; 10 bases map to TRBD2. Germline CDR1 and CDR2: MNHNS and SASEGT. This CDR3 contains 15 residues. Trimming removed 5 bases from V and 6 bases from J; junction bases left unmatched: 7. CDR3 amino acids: CASSPSGRGGNEQFF. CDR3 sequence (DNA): TGTGCCAGCAGTCCTAGCGGGAGAGGGGGCAATGAGCAGTTCTTC.

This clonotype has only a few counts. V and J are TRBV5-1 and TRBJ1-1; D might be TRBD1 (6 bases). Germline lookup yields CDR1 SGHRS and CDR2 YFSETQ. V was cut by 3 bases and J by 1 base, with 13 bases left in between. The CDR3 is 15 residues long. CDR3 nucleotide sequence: TGCGCCAGCAGCTCTTTACAGGGACGGAACACTGAAGCTTTCTTT. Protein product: CASSSLQGRNTEAFF.

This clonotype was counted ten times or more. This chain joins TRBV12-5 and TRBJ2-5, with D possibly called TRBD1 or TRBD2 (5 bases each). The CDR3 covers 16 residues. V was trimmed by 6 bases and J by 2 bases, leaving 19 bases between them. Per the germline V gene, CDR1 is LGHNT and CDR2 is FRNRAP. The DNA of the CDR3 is TGTGCTAGTGGGACCGGGACCCGGGGCTTTCAAGAGACCCAGTACTTC. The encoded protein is CASGTGTRGFQETQYF.

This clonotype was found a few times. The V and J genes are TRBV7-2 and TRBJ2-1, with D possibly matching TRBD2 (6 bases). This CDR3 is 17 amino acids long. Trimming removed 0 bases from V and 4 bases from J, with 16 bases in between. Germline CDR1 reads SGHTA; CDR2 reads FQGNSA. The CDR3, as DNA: TGTGCCAGCAGCTTAGCGGTGCGGGCAGGGAGGTACAATGAGCAGTTCTTC. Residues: CASSLAVRAGRYNEQFF.

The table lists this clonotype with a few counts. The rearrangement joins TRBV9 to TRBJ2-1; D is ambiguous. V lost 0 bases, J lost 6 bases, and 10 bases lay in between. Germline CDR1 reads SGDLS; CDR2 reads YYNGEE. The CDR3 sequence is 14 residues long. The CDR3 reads CASSVVDRVNEQFF. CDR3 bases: TGTGCCAGCAGCGTAGTAGATAGGGTCAATGAGCAGTTCTTC.

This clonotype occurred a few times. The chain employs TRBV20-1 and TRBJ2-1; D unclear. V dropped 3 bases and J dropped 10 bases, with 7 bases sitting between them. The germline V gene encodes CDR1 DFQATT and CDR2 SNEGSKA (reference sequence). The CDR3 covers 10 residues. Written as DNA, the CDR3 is TGCAGTGCTAGGACGGAGGAGCAGTTCTTC. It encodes CSARTEEQFF.

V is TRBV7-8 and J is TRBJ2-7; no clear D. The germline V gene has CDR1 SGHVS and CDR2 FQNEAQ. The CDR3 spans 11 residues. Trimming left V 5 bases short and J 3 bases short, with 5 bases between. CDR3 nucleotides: TGTGCCAGCAGCGAGTTCTACGAGCAGTACTTC. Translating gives CASSEFYEQYF.

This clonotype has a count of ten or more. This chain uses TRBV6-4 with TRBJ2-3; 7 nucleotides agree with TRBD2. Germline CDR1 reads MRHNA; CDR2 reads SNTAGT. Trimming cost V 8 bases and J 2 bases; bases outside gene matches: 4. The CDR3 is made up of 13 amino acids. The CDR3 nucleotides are TGTGCCAGCGGGGAGGGCCACACAGATACGCAGTATTTT. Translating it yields CASGEGHTDTQYF.

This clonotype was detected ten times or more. The CDR3 nucleotides read TGTGCCAGCAGCTTCTGGAACACTGAAGCTTTCTTT. Its translation: CASSFWNTEAFF. V gene TRBV11-1 combines with J gene TRBJ1-1; D unresolved. The CDR3 covers 12 residues. Germline V gene lookup returns CDR1 SGHAT and CDR2 FQDESV (reference sequence). V lost 3 bases and J 1 base, leaving 3 bases between the germline ends.

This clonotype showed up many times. CDR3 sequence reads: CASSLGPGSDAQPQHF. The CDR3 nucleotides read TGTGCCAGCAGCTTAGGCCCAGGGTCGGATGCTCAGCCCCAGCATTTT. The chain links TRBV7-9 to TRBJ1-5; maybe TRBD1 (5 bases). The germline V gene has CDR1 SEHNR and CDR2 FQNEAQ (reference sequence). This CDR3 has 16 amino acids. The V gene lost 1 base and the J gene lost 6 bases, with 16 bases spanning the gap.

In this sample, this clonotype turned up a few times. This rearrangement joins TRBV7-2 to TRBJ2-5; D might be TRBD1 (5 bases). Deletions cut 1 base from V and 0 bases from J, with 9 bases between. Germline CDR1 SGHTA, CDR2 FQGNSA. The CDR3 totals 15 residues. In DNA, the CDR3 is TGTGCCAGCAGCTTAGGGGGCTCGTACCAAGAGACCCAGTACTTC. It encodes CASSLGGSYQETQYF.